Reported below is one T cell receptor (beta chain). Its matching antigen is unknown. The assay was immunoSEQ multiplex PCR, and TCRdb's table has in-frame clones only and misses some. The sample contains 30,000 or so clones, less than 95% of which appear only once. Germline CDR1 and CDR2: SQVTM and ANQGSEA. J gave up 2 bases and V 6 bases, and 5 bases lay outside the gene matches. CDR3 size: 13 residues. The sample belongs to a study of T cells in localized non-small cell lung cancer. Notes on the study in general: Sequencing was limited to one tumor region, leaving the possibility of heterogeneity open. An association was observed between higher blood T cell density and longer overall survival. When the top 100 tumor clones were examined, a median about 60 of them also appeared in the adjacent lung, which was paired and uninvolved. Exceeding tumor, uninvolved adjacent lung had the highest T cell clonality.

V is TRBV29-1 and J is TRBJ2-5; 8 bases fit TRBD1. The sequence derives from a female donor over 55 with stage I lung adenocarcinoma. The sample here was peripheral blood, taken before any cancer treatment. CDR3 DNA: TGCAGCGTCCAGGGGGCTCCACAAGAGACCCAGTACTTC. This sequence encodes CSVQGAPQETQYF.